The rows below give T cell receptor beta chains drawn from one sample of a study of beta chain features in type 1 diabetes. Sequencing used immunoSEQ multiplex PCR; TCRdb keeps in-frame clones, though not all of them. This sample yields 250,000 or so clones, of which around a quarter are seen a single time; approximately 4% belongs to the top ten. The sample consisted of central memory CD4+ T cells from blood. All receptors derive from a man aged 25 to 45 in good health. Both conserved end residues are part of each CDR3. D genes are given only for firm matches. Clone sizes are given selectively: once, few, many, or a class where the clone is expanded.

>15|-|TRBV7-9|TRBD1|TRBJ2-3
TGTGCCTCACAAATGGGGCAGGGGGCGGCAGATACGCAGTATTTT
CASQMGQGAADTQYF
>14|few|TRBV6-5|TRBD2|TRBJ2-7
TGTGCCAGCAGTGCCCGACTAGCGGGATACGAGCAGTACTTC
CASSARLAGYEQYF
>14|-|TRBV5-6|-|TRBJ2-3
TGTGCCAGCAGCTCGTTATCGAAAACAGATACGCAGTATTTT
CASSSLSKTDTQYF
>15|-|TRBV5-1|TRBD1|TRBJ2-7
TGCGCCAGCAGCTTAGGACAGGGCGGCGTCGACGAGCAGTACTTC
CASSLGQGGVDEQYF
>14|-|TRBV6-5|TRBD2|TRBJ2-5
TGTGCCAGCAGTTACGGGACTAGCGGGCACGAAGAGTACTTC
CASSYGTSGHEEYF
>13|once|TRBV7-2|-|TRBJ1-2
TGTGCCAGCAGCTTAGGAGCAGCGGATGGCTACACCTTC
CASSLGAADGYTF
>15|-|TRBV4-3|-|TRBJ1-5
TGCGCCAGCAGCCATTCATTACAGGGCAATCAGCCCCAGCATTTT
CASSHSLQGNQPQHF
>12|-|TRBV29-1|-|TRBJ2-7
TGCAGCGTTGCTCCGAGCTCCTACGAGCAGTACTTC
CSVAPSSYEQYF
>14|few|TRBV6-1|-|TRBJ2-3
TGTGCCAGCAGTGAAGCCTGGGGCGGAAATACGCAGTATTTT
CASSEAWGGNTQYF
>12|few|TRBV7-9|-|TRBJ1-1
TGTGCCAGCAGCTTTGAGAACACTGAAGCTTTCTTT
CASSFENTEAFF
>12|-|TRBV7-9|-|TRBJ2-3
TGTGCCAGCAGCTCGACGGGAGATACGCAGTATTTT
CASSSTGDTQYF
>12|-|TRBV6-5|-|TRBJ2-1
TGTGCCAGCAGTGACAGGTACAATGAGCAGTTCTTC
CASSDRYNEQFF
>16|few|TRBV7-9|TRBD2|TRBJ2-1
TGTGCCAGCAGCCCCCTAGCGGGGAGCTCCTACAATGAGCAGTTCTTC
CASSPLAGSSYNEQFF
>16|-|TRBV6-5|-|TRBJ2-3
TGTGCCAGCAGTTACCTCTCGGGCGGGATCACAGATACGCAGTATTTT
CASSYLSGGITDTQYF
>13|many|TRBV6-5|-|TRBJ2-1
TGTGCCAGCAGTCGGTCCTGGTACAATGAGCAGTTCTTC
CASSRSWYNEQFF
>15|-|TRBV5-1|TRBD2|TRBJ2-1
TGCGCCAGCAGAATAGCGGGAGGGCCCTACAATGAGCAGTTCTTC
CASRIAGGPYNEQFF
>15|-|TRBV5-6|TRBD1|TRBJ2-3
TGTGCCAGCAGCAAACAGGGGATAAGCACAGATACGCAGTATTTT
CASSKQGISTDTQYF
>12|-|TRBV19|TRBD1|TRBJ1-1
TGTGCCAGTAGGGACAGGGAGGATGAAGCTTTCTTT
CASRDREDEAFF
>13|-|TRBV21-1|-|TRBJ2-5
TGTGCCAGCGTACAGGGCACCCAAGAGACCCAGTACTTC
CASVQGTQETQYF
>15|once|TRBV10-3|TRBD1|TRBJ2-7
TGTGCCATCAGGGCTGATCAGGGGGCCCCCTACGAGCAGTACTTC
CAIRADQGAPYEQYF
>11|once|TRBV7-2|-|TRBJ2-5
TGTGCCAGCAGCTCTAAAGAGACCCAGTACTTC
CASSSKETQYF
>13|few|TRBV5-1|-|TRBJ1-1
TGCGCCAGCAGCTTGACGGGGCCAGCTGAAGCTTTCTTT
CASSLTGPAEAFF
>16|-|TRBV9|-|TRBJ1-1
TGTGCCAGCAGCGTAAGGGCAGGGTATGGAAACACTGAAGCTTTCTTT
CASSVRAGYGNTEAFF
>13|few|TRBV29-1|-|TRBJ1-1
TGCAGCGCCACTCTGGGCCTGAACACTGAAGCTTTCTTT
CSATLGLNTEAFF
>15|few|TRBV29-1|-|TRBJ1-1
TGCAGCGTAGGTAGGGGCGCGTCCATGAACACTGAAGCTTTCTTT
CSVGRGASMNTEAFF
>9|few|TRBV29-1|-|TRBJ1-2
TGCAGCGTTGAGAGTGGCTACACCTTC
CSVESGYTF
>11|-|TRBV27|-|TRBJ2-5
TGTGCCAGCAGTTTAGGCTCCCGACGGTACTTC
CASSLGSRRYF
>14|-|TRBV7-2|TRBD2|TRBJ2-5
TGTGCCAGCAGCTCCTTAGCGGGACTACAGACCCAGTACTTC
CASSSLAGLQTQYF
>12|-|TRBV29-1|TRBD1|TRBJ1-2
TGCAGCGTCACGCAGGGGGGAGATGGCTACACCTTC
CSVTQGGDGYTF